The entry that follows covers one T cell receptor (beta chain) sequence. Its specificity is not known. V lost 3 bases to trimming and J lost 7 bases; unmatched junction nucleotides: 5. The germline V gene encodes CDR1 LNHDA and CDR2 SQIVND (reference sequence). This CDR3 spans 14 amino acids. The investigators amplified TCR beta CDR3 regions from RNA transcripts. The TCR CDR3 was amplified in a first-round RT-PCR using the HTBI primer set. Each CDR3 protein gets one entry after TCRdb re-called the multiplex PCR reads with MiXCR. The table has approximately 480,000 distinct CDR3 sequences, 20% seen once. The entry originates in a study of T cells in Graves' hyperthyroidism and ophthalmopathy. Study-level points and caveats: Ophthalmopathy, which appeared later, was predicted by the model a median roughly 6.6 months before onset. Most clonotypes expanded in thyroid above 0.001 were likewise present in blood.

Researchers defined stable Graves' hyperthyroidism as no ophthalmopathy progression within 18 months. The chain employs TRBV19 and TRBJ1-5; TRBD1 aligns across 8 bases. Sequencing was carried out using blood. This TCR came from a man aged 18 to 29 with Graves' hyperthyroidism. CDR3 region: CASSIYGQGQPQHF. For the CDR3, the DNA is TGTGCCAGTAGTATTTACGGACAGGGCCAGCCCCAGCATTTT.